This is a list of T cell receptor beta chains from one sample in a study of regulatory T cells in long-lasting Graves disease. TCRdb passed the multiplex PCR reads through MiXCR, listing each CDR3 protein once. The data contain about 530,000 distinct CDR3 sequences, about 16% of them singletons. A further study also used this sample, focusing on T cells in Graves' hyperthyroidism and ophthalmopathy.

Sequenced here: peripheral blood mononuclear cells (PBMCs), sampled at new diagnosis, from a patient treated with antithyroid drugs. Every receptor here comes from a woman aged 40 to 65 with Graves disease. Both conserved end residues are part of each CDR3. D genes are given only for firm matches. Size is omitted from some rows. Given values are once, few, many or a class for expanded clones.

TRBV28	many	TRBJ1-2	-	CASRPPLDGYTF	TGTGCCAGCAGACCCCCCCTGGATGGCTACACCTTC
TRBV20-1	-	TRBJ1-5	-	CSAREDVQPQHF	TGCAGTGCTAGGGAGGACGTGCAGCCCCAGCATTTT
TRBV2	many	TRBJ2-3	-	CASRVTPGTDTQYF	TGTGCCAGCAGGGTAACGCCGGGGACAGATACGCAGTATTTT
TRBV9	many	TRBJ1-4	-	CASSTHAGTNEKLFF	TGTGCCAGCAGCACCCACGCAGGGACTAATGAAAAACTGTTTTTT
TRBV28	many	TRBJ1-2	-	CATAGPPSNYGYTF	TGTGCCACCGCTGGGCCCCCGTCTAACTATGGCTACACCTTC
TRBV3-1	-	TRBJ1-1	-	CASSILSQGDTEAFF	TGTGCCAGCAGCATCCTCTCGCAGGGCGACACTGAAGCTTTCTTT
TRBV3-1	many	TRBJ1-1	-	CASSHLTGNTEAFF	TGTGCCAGCAGCCATCTGACGGGGAACACTGAAGCTTTCTTT
TRBV20-1	-	TRBJ2-5	-	CSARGGNIQETQYF	TGCAGTGCTAGAGGAGGAAACATTCAAGAGACCCAGTACTTC
TRBV20-1	many	TRBJ1-1	-	CSAGCCLTEAFF	TGCAGTGCTGGGTGTTGCCTCACTGAAGCTTTCTTT
TRBV27	few	TRBJ2-7	-	CASSLNGPEQGYEQYF	TGTGCCAGCAGTTTAAACGGCCCCGAACAGGGTTACGAGCAGTACTTC
TRBV20-1	many	TRBJ2-1	TRBD1	CSAARTGSYNEQFF	TGCAGTGCTGCTCGGACAGGCTCCTACAATGAGCAGTTCTTC
TRBV4-1	few	TRBJ1-4	-	CASSRIATNEKLFF	TGCGCCAGCAGCCGAATTGCAACTAATGAAAAACTGTTTTTT
TRBV3-1	-	TRBJ2-3	TRBD2	CASSQEGQRGSGGALDTQYF	TGTGCCAGCAGCCAAGAAGGGCAGCGGGGTAGCGGGGGGGCTCTGGATACGCAGTATTTT
TRBV29-1	-	TRBJ1-3	-	CSAEGSGNTIYF	TGCAGCGCCGAGGGGTCTGGAAACACCATATATTTT
TRBV7-9	few	TRBJ2-2	-	CASSPPGAKNTGELFF	TGTGCCAGCAGCCCCCCGGGGGCTAAGAACACCGGGGAGCTGTTTTTT
TRBV11-2	many	TRBJ1-1	-	CASSLAGRREEAFF	TGTGCCAGCAGCTTAGCCGGGCGAAGGGAGGAAGCTTTCTTT
TRBV4-1	many	TRBJ1-5	-	CASSRTVNQPQHF	TGTGCCAGCTCCCGGACGGTCAATCAGCCCCAGCATTTT
TRBV19	few	TRBJ2-5	-	CASSEGGLYQETQYF	TGTGCCAGTAGCGAAGGGGGTTTGTACCAAGAGACCCAGTACTTC
TRBV2	-	TRBJ1-6	-	CASSNPNPANSPLHF	TGTGCCAGCAGCAACCCCAACCCAGCGAATTCACCCCTCCACTTT
TRBV3-1	many	TRBJ1-2	-	CASSLLIGYGYTF	TGTGCCAGCAGCCTTTTAATAGGGTATGGCTACACCTTC
TRBV27	-	TRBJ1-3	-	CASSSTGSRDTIYF	TGTGCCAGCAGCTCCACAGGGAGTCGGGACACCATATATTTT
TRBV19	many	TRBJ1-1	TRBD1	CASRDRQNTEAFF	TGTGCCAGCCGGGACAGACAGAACACTGAAGCTTTCTTT
TRBV5-1	many	TRBJ1-1	-	CASSVVQGIVNTEAFF	TGCGCCAGCAGCGTTGTTCAGGGCATTGTGAACACTGAAGCTTTCTTT
TRBV2	many	TRBJ1-1	TRBD1	CASTEQGGNTEAFF	TGTGCCAGCACCGAACAGGGGGGGAACACTGAAGCTTTCTTT
TRBV28	many	TRBJ1-2	-	CASVSWGLRGDYGYTF	TGTGCCAGCGTCTCATGGGGCTTGAGAGGGGACTATGGCTACACCTTC
TRBV6-2/TRBV6-3	many	TRBJ1-6	-	CASSDGSPLHF	TGTGCCAGCAGTGACGGTTCACCCCTCCACTTT
TRBV24-1	-	TRBJ2-7	-	CATSDLLGIEQYF	TGTGCCACCAGTGATTTACTGGGGATCGAGCAGTACTTC
TRBV7-9	-	TRBJ1-1	-	CASSLDPKSAFF	TGTGCCAGCAGCTTAGACCCCAAGTCAGCTTTCTTT
TRBV19	-	TRBJ1-3	-	CASSINPGRASSGNTIYF	TGTGCCAGTAGTATAAATCCCGGCAGGGCTTCCTCTGGAAACACCATATATTTT
TRBV14	few	TRBJ1-1	-	CASSQDFAEAFF	TGTGCCAGCAGCCAAGATTTCGCTGAAGCTTTCTTT
TRBV5-1	-	TRBJ1-5	TRBD1	CASSPGQGAGQPQHF	TGTGCCAGCAGCCCCGGACAGGGGGCGGGTCAGCCCCAGCATTTT
TRBV19	-	TRBJ1-5	-	CASKPGQVSNQPQHF	TGTGCCAGTAAACCTGGACAAGTTAGCAATCAGCCCCAGCATTTT
TRBV6-2/TRBV6-3	many	TRBJ2-7	-	CASSKTWDPAYEQYF	TGTGCCAGCAGTAAGACCTGGGACCCAGCCTACGAGCAGTACTTC
TRBV3-1	many	TRBJ2-5	TRBD2	CASSQPGTSGDLYQETQYF	TGTGCCAGCAGCCAGCCTGGGACTAGCGGGGATCTCTACCAAGAGACCCAGTACTTC
TRBV3-1	many	TRBJ2-7	-	CASSQERARGRDGEQYF	TGTGCCAGCAGCCAAGAAAGAGCGAGGGGGAGGGACGGAGAGCAGTACTTC
TRBV6-5	many	TRBJ2-1	-	CASSYSSGVYEQFF	TGTGCCAGCAGTTACTCGTCGGGGGTGTATGAGCAGTTCTTC
TRBV11-2	few	TRBJ1-1	TRBD1	CASSPRPQGASRNTEAFF	TGTGCCAGCAGCCCAAGGCCACAGGGGGCGAGTAGAAACACTGAAGCTTTCTTT
TRBV27	many	TRBJ2-7	-	CASSQSGTPTYEQYF	TGTGCCAGCAGTCAATCCGGGACACCGACCTACGAGCAGTACTTC
TRBV3-1	many	TRBJ1-5	-	CASSPMGGGQPQHF	TGTGCCAGCAGCCCGATGGGGGGCGGTCAGCCCCAGCATTTT
TRBV9	few	TRBJ1-1	-	CASSVGPGMNTEAFF	TGTGCCAGCAGCGTAGGGCCGGGCATGAACACTGAAGCTTTCTTT
TRBV11-2	many	TRBJ1-2	TRBD1	CASSSRDRGYYGYTF	TGTGCCAGCAGCTCCCGGGACAGAGGGTACTATGGCTACACCTTC
TRBV12-3/TRBV12-4	-	TRBJ2-5	-	CASSSSATQETQYF	TGTGCCAGCAGTTCATCGGCTACCCAAGAGACCCAGTACTTC
TRBV12-3/TRBV12-4	-	TRBJ2-1	-	CASRNNGEQFF	TGTGCCAGCAGGAACAATGGTGAGCAGTTCTTC
TRBV28	many	TRBJ2-3	-	CASSPPIRGWTDTQYF	TGTGCCAGCAGTCCCCCAATCAGGGGCTGGACAGATACGCAGTATTTT
TRBV7-9	many	TRBJ2-1	-	CASSLGLGEADEQFF	TGTGCCAGCAGCTTAGGTCTGGGGGAGGCCGATGAGCAGTTCTTC
TRBV20-1	many	TRBJ2-5	TRBD2	CSAEPSGGTKETQYF	TGCAGTGCGGAACCTAGCGGGGGGACTAAAGAGACCCAGTACTTC
TRBV11-2	many	TRBJ2-2	-	CASKASAFTGELFF	TGTGCCAGCAAGGCCTCTGCTTTCACCGGGGAGCTGTTTTTT
TRBV15	-	TRBJ1-2	TRBD1	CATVGQGANYGYTF	TGTGCCACCGTAGGACAGGGGGCAAACTATGGCTACACCTTC
TRBV9	few	TRBJ2-2	TRBD1	CASSAGQTNTGELFF	TGTGCCAGCAGCGCGGGACAGACGAACACCGGGGAGCTGTTTTTT